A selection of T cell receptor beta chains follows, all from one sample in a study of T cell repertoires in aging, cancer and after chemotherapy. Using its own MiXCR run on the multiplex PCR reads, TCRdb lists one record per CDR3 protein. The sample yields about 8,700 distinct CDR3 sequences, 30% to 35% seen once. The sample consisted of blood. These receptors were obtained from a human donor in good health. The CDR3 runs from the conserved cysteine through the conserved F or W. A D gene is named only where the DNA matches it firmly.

CDR3: CASSLGTSGAYNEQFF
V: TRBV7-6
D: TRBD2
J: TRBJ2-1

CDR3: CASSPNNPGPYFF
V: TRBV6-5
D: NA
J: TRBJ2-3

CDR3: CASTTPGQGAIPLQETQYF
V: TRBV12-3/TRBV12-4
D: TRBD1
J: TRBJ2-5

CDR3: CASSLELFGQGPGYTF
V: TRBV7-2
D: TRBD1
J: TRBJ1-2

CDR3: CASSPYRATNEKLFF
V: TRBV6-1
D: NA
J: TRBJ1-4

CDR3: CASSQLTGELFF
V: TRBV6-5
D: NA
J: TRBJ2-2

CDR3: CSAGTGRNEQFF
V: TRBV20-1
D: TRBD1
J: TRBJ2-1

CDR3: CASSHPDRGTEAFF
V: TRBV6-5
D: TRBD1
J: TRBJ1-1

CDR3: CASSLIRGRMNTGELFF
V: TRBV7-9
D: NA
J: TRBJ2-2

CDR3: CASSYGSGSGTLYEQYF
V: TRBV6-6
D: NA
J: TRBJ2-7

CDR3: CASRTPSAETQYF
V: TRBV7-6
D: NA
J: TRBJ2-5

CDR3: CASSRRDSHPYEQFF
V: TRBV28
D: NA
J: TRBJ2-1

CDR3: CASSLEGGFNQPQHF
V: TRBV12-3/TRBV12-4
D: NA
J: TRBJ1-5

CDR3: CASSPWSANTGELFF
V: TRBV27
D: NA
J: TRBJ2-2

CDR3: CASSLRGYQETQYF
V: TRBV5-6
D: NA
J: TRBJ2-5

CDR3: CASSKLAGRTPNEQFF
V: TRBV7-6
D: TRBD2
J: TRBJ2-1

CDR3: CAWSVIGRAAYNEQFF
V: TRBV30
D: TRBD2
J: TRBJ2-1

CDR3: CASSLITMTGAGSYTEAFF
V: TRBV11-2
D: TRBD1
J: TRBJ1-1

CDR3: CSASRGRVNTEAFF
V: TRBV20-1
D: NA
J: TRBJ1-1

CDR3: CATLKLATSYEQYF
V: TRBV6-1
D: NA
J: TRBJ2-7

CDR3: CASSHLRSPLHF
V: TRBV6-1
D: NA
J: TRBJ1-6

CDR3: CASSPLISNEKLFF
V: TRBV18
D: NA
J: TRBJ1-4

CDR3: CASTPQGSTEAFF
V: TRBV28
D: NA
J: TRBJ1-1

CDR3: CASSLGQRESTDTQYF
V: TRBV11-3
D: TRBD2
J: TRBJ2-3

CDR3: CASTGGGSAGGTYNEQFF
V: TRBV7-9
D: TRBD2
J: TRBJ2-1

CDR3: CASSENPGQGVQDTQYF
V: TRBV10-1
D: TRBD1
J: TRBJ2-3

CDR3: CSASSNNEKLFF
V: TRBV20-1
D: NA
J: TRBJ1-4

CDR3: CASSATSGRTYEQFF
V: TRBV12-3/TRBV12-4
D: TRBD2
J: TRBJ2-1

CDR3: CAWRGLSQDTQYF
V: TRBV30
D: NA
J: TRBJ2-3

CDR3: CASSLGATGELFF
V: TRBV7-6
D: NA
J: TRBJ2-2

CDR3: CASRTPSGFVWNEQFF
V: TRBV28
D: NA
J: TRBJ2-1

CDR3: CATSVVSYNEQFF
V: TRBV15
D: NA
J: TRBJ2-1

CDR3: CAISERKGQSSYNEQFF
V: TRBV10-3
D: TRBD1
J: TRBJ2-1

CDR3: CASSLVTGGYGANVLTF
V: TRBV7-2
D: TRBD1
J: TRBJ2-6

CDR3: CSVRETSTAEAFF
V: TRBV29-1
D: NA
J: TRBJ1-1

CDR3: CASSEQGVGYEQYF
V: TRBV6-1
D: TRBD1
J: TRBJ2-7

CDR3: CASSIMTANTEAFF
V: TRBV19
D: NA
J: TRBJ1-1

CDR3: CASRHTPGLAGDNNEQFF
V: TRBV6-5
D: TRBD2
J: TRBJ2-1

CDR3: CASSSPGLAGFGELFF
V: TRBV27
D: TRBD2
J: TRBJ2-2

CDR3: CASSLEVRSGTQYF
V: TRBV27
D: NA
J: TRBJ2-3

CDR3: CASSPTDRAEQYF
V: TRBV18
D: TRBD1
J: TRBJ2-7

CDR3: CSARPLARDEQFF
V: TRBV20-1
D: NA
J: TRBJ2-1

CDR3: CASSLGTSGKETQYF
V: TRBV7-2
D: TRBD2
J: TRBJ2-5

CDR3: CASSLEQVGCYTF
V: TRBV7-2
D: NA
J: TRBJ1-2

CDR3: CASSYRGYGYTF
V: TRBV28
D: TRBD1
J: TRBJ1-2

CDR3: CSASRDRGHSPLHF
V: TRBV20-1
D: TRBD1
J: TRBJ1-6

CDR3: CASSIDLDRGRDEQFF
V: TRBV19
D: TRBD1
J: TRBJ2-1

CDR3: CASRRSHSGANVLTF
V: TRBV28
D: NA
J: TRBJ2-6

CDR3: CASSLGVNYGYTF
V: TRBV5-4
D: NA
J: TRBJ1-2

CDR3: CSARKTETQYF
V: TRBV20-1
D: NA
J: TRBJ2-5

CDR3: CSVLLAGGFYEQYF
V: TRBV29-1
D: TRBD2
J: TRBJ2-7

CDR3: CASSHSSGSTYEQYF
V: TRBV7-9
D: TRBD2
J: TRBJ2-7

CDR3: CASSGPRGGETQYF
V: TRBV9
D: NA
J: TRBJ2-5